A single sample is the source of the 9 T cell receptor beta chains below, sequenced in a study of T-cell reconstitution after alpha-beta-depleted transplantation in children. The TCRbeta library incorporated unique molecular identifiers. TCRdb redid the calling of the PCR reads with MiXCR, one entry per CDR3 protein. The table lists 220,000 or so distinct CDR3 sequences, 8.2% of them singletons. The material was PBMCs, mostly from graft donor cells, obtained 180 days after TCRalphabeta/CD19-depleted stem cell transplant. These receptors all come from a male patient aged 5 to 17 who had a stem cell transplant for acute lymphoblastic leukemia, so the T cells may come from the graft donor.

On this clonotype: A much bigger clone sits one base away, suggesting this may be a read error. A read error is likely, as this CDR3 ends without the conserved phenylalanine or tryptophan. The rearrangement joins TRBV27 to TRBJ1-1; D is unclear. From germline, CDR1 is MNHEY and CDR2 SMNVEV (reference sequence). V gave up 3 bases and J gave up 0 bases, with 5 bases separating them. This CDR3 contains 13 residues. The CDR3 spells CASSFQMNTEAFL. The DNA for the CDR3 is TGTGCCAGCAGTTTCCAGATGAACACTGAAGCTTTCCTT.

In this sample, this clonotype turned up many times. The V call is TRBV7-2, the J call TRBJ2-1; a weak D match, TRBD1 (6 bases). The CDR3 contains 17 residues. Deletions cut 1 base from V and 4 bases from J, with 17 bases between. The germline V gene has CDR1 SGHTA and CDR2 FQGNSA. The CDR3: CASSLVPGVDLYNEQFF. CDR3 DNA: TGTGCCAGCAGCTTAGTTCCAGGGGTGGACCTTTACAATGAGCAGTTCTTC.

The table lists this clonotype with many counts. The J gene is TRBJ2-4, the V gene TRBV11-2; D gene uncertain. The CDR3 sequence is 16 residues long. V lost 2 bases, J lost 0 bases, and 11 bases lay in between. Germline V gene data show CDR1 as SGHAT and CDR2 as FQNNGV. The CDR3: CASSLMSPLAKNIQYF. CDR3 sequence (DNA): TGTGCCAGCAGCTTAATGTCCCCTTTAGCCAAAAACATTCAGTACTTC.

This clonotype was seen at least ten times. The chain combines TRBV20-1 with TRBJ2-5; D not certain. Germline loops: CDR1 DFQATT, CDR2 SNEGSKA (reference sequence). Trimming left V 5 bases short and J 0 bases short, with 10 bases between. This CDR3 is 13 amino acids long. The CDR3 here is CSAPGDHQETQYF. CDR3 nucleotides: TGCAGTGCTCCAGGTGACCACCAAGAGACCCAGTACTTC.

This clonotype has at least ten counts. V gene TRBV5-1 combines with J gene TRBJ1-1; possible D gene TRBD1, 5 bases. Germline-derived CDR1 and CDR2 are SGHRS and YFSETQ. The CDR3 is 17 residues long. V lost 5 bases and J lost 0, with 20 bases in between. The CDR3 loop is CASRIGHLSAMNTEAFF. The CDR3, as DNA: TGCGCCAGCAGGATCGGACACCTATCCGCCATGAACACTGAAGCTTTCTTT. The whole variable domain, filled in from reference TRBV5-1 and TRBJ1-1, reads KAGVTQTPRYLIKTRGQQVTLSCSPISGHRSVSWYQQTPGQGLQFLFEYFSETQRNKGNFPGRFSGRQFSNSRSEMNVSTLELGDSALYLCASRIGHLSAMNTEAFFGQGTRLTVV.

In its sample, this clonotype was seen a few times. The rearrangement uses TRBV10-2 and TRBJ2-7; D is uncertain. Between the trimmed V and J ends, which lost 3 bases and 2 bases, there was a span of 8 bases. From germline, CDR1 is WSHSY and CDR2 SAAADI. CDR3 length: 13 amino acids. The DNA for the CDR3 is TGCGCCAGCAGTGATGGCCAGACCTACGAGCAGTACTTC. It is translated as CASSDGQTYEQYF.

This clonotype was observed at least ten times. The chain couples TRBV7-9 to TRBJ2-7, with 7 bases lining up with TRBD2. The trim removed 2 bases at V and 5 bases at J, leaving 9 bases unmatched. The CDR3 consists of 15 residues. Germline V gene lookup returns CDR1 SEHNR and CDR2 FQNEAQ (reference sequence). The CDR3 DNA reads as TGTGCCAGCAGCTTACCACTTGGGAGGGGTAACGAGCAGTACTTC. Protein sequence: CASSLPLGRGNEQYF.

Points on this clonotype: In this CDR3 the conserved last residue, phenylalanine or tryptophan, is missing, so a read error is likely. No DNA is shown, since the ends of the CDR3 on it are uncertain; the CDR3 is the one TCRdb lists. V and J are TRBV7-6 and TRBJ2-6; the table gives TRBD2 as D, unverified against the DNA. Germline CDR1 reads SGHVS; CDR2 reads FNYEAQ. With termini counted, the CDR3 has 10 amino acids. CDR3 protein: CASSLVGRTS.

This clonotype was seen many times. The rearrangement uses TRBV7-2 and TRBJ1-3; TRBD1 aligns across 8 bases. Germline lookup yields CDR1 SGHTA and CDR2 FQGNSA. V gave up 1 base and J gave up 3 bases; unmatched junction bases: 5. This CDR3 is 16 amino acids long. The CDR3 here is CASSLVQQGGGNTIYF. As DNA, the CDR3 is TGTGCCAGCAGCTTAGTCCAACAGGGGGGTGGAAACACCATATATTTT.